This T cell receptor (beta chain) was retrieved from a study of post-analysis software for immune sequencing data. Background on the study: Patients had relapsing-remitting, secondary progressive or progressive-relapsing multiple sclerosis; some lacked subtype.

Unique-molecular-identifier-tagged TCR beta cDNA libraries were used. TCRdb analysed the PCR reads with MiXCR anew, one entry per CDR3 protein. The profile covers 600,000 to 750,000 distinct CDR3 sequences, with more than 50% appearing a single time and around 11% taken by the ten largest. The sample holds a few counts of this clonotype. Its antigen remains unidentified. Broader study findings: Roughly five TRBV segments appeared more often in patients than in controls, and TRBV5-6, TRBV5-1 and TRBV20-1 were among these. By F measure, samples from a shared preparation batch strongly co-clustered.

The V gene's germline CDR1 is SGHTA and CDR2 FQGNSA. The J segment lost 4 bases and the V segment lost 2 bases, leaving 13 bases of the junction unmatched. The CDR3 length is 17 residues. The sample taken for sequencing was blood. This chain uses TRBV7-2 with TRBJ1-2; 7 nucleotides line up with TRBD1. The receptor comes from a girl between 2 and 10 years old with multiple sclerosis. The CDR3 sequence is CASSLPRGSTGFYGYTF. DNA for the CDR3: TGTGCCAGCAGCTTACCGAGGGGATCGACAGGGTTCTATGGCTACACCTTC.